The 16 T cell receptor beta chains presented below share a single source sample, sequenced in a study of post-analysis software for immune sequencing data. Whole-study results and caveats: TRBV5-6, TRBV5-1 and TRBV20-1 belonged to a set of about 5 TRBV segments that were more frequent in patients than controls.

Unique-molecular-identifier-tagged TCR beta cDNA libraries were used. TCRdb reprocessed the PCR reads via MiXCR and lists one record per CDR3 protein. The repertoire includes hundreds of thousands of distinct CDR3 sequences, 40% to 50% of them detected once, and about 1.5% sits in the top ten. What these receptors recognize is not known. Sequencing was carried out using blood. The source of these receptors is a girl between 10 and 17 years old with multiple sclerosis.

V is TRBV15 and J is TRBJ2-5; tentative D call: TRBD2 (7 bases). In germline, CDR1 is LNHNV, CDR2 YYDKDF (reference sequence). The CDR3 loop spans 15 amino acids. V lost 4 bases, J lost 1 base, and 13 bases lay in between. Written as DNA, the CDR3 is TGTGCCACCAGCATAGGGGGGGAGTTCCAAGAGACCCAGTACTTC. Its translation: CATSIGGEFQETQYF.

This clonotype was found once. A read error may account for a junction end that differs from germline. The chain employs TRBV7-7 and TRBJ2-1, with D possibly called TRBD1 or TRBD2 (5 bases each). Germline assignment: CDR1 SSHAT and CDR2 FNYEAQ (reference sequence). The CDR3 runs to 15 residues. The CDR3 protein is CAGFITGPTYNERFF. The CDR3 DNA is TGTGCCGGATTCATCACGGGACCGACCTACAATGAGCGGTTCTTC.

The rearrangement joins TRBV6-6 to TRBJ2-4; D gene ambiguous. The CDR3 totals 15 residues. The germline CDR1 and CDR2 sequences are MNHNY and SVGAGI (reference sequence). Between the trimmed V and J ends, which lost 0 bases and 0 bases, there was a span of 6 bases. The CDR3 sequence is CASSYSQVAKNIQYF. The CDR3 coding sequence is TGTGCCAGCAGTTACTCGCAGGTAGCCAAAAACATTCAGTACTTC.

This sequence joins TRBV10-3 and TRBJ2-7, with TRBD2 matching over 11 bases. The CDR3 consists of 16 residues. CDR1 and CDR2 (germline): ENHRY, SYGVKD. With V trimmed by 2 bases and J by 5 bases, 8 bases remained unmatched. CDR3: CAISEKTSGKWHEQYF. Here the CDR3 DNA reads TGTGCCATCAGTGAGAAGACTAGCGGGAAATGGCACGAGCAGTACTTC.

CDR3 bases: TGTGCCAGCAGTTTAGCATGGAGCTCCTATAATTCACCCCTCCACTTT. Protein product: CASSLAWSSYNSPLHF. This chain uses TRBV12-3 or TRBV12-4 with TRBJ1-6; D uncertain. The CDR3 sequence is 16 residues long. The germline V and J ends were trimmed by 0 bases and 0 bases, with 6 bases remaining between them.

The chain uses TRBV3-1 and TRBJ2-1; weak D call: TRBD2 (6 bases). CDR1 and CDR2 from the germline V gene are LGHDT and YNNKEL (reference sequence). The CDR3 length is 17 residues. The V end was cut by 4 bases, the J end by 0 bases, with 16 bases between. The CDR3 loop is CASSLGRLGGSYNEQFF. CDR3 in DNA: TGTGCCAGCAGCCTAGGAAGACTGGGGGGCTCCTACAATGAGCAGTTCTTC.

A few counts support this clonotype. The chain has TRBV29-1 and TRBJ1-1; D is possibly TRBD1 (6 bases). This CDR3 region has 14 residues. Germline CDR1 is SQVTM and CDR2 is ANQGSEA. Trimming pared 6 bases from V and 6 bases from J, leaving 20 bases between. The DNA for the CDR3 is TGCAGCGTCAAGGGACACGGGGGTAGGGCTGAAGCTTTCTTT. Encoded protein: CSVKGHGGRAEAFF.

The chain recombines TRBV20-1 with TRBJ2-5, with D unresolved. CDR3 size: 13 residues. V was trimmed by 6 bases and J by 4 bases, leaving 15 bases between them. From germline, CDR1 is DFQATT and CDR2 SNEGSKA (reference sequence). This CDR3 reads CSANGVSGETQYF. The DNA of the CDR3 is TGCAGTGCGAATGGAGTTTCGGGAGAGACCCAGTACTTC.

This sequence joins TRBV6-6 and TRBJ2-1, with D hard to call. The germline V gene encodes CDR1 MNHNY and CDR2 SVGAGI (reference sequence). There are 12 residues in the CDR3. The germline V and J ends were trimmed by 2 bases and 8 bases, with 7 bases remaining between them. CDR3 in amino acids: CASSYEVYEQFF. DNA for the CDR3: TGTGCCAGCAGTTACGAGGTTTATGAGCAGTTCTTC.

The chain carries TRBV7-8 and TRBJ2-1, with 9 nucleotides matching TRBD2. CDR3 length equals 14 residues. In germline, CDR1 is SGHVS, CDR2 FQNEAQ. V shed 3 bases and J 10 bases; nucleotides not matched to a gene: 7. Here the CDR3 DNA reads TGTGCCAGCAGCTTGTCAGCGGGAGGCGGGGAGCAGTTCTTC. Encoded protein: CASSLSAGGGEQFF.

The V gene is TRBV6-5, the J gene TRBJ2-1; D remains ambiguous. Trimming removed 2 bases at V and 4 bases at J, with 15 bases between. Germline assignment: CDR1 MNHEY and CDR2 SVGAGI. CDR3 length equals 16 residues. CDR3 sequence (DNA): TGTGCCAGCAGTTACGACGTAGCCGTGCCTTACAATGAGCAGTTCTTC. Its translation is CASSYDVAVPYNEQFF.

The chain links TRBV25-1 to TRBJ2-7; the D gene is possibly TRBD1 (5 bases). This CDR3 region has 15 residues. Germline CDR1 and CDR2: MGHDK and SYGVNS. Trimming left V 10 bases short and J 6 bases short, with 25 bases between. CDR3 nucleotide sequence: TGTGCCACCTCCGTGACTTACAGGATCCGAGGCGAGCAGTACTTC. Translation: CATSVTYRIRGEQYF.

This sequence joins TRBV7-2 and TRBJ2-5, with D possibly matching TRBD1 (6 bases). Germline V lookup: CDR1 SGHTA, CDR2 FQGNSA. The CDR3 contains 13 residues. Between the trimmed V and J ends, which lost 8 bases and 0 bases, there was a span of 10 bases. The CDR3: CASRTEDQETQYF. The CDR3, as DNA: TGTGCCAGCCGGACAGAAGACCAAGAGACCCAGTACTTC.

CDR3 nucleotide sequence: TGTGCCAGCGCCGGGACATGGGGCCACCAGCCCCAGCATTTT. This sequence encodes CASAGTWGHQPQHF. V usage is TRBV27 and J usage is TRBJ1-5; possibly TRBD1 for D (6 bases). CDR1 and CDR2 (germline): MNHEY, SMNVEV (reference sequence). The CDR3 totals 14 residues. Trimming pared 8 bases from V and 7 bases from J, leaving 18 bases between.

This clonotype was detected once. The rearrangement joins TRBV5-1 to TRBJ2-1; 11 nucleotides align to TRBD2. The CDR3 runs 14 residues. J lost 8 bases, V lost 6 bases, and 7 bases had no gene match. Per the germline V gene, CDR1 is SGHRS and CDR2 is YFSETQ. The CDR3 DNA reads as TGCGCCAGCAAGGTGACTAGCGGGAATGATGAGCAGTTCTTC. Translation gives CASKVTSGNDEQFF.

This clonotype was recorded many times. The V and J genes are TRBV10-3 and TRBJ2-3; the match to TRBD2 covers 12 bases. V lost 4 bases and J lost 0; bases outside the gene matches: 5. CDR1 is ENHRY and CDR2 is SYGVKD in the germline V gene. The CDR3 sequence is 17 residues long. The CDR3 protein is CAISARGTSGSTDTQYF. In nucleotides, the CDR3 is TGTGCCATCAGTGCCCGCGGGACTAGCGGGAGCACAGATACGCAGTATTTT.